This is a list of T cell receptor beta chains from one sample in a study of CD8 T cell repertoires and HIV-1 epitope variants. Method: immunoSEQ multiplex PCR; TCRdb's copy keeps in-frame clones and lacks some. The repertoire includes about 90,000 clones, around 67% of them detected once, and roughly 26% sits in the top ten. Sequencing was performed on uncultured baseline CD8+ T cells from peripheral blood mononuclear cells (PBMCs). Receptors were obtained from a male donor with HIV. Both conserved end residues are part of each CDR3. A D gene is named only where the DNA matches it firmly. Clone size is not always given. Where it is, it says once, few, many or a class for expanded clones.

TRBJ1-3,.,.,TRBV6-5,TGTGCCACCCTGCCGAGCTCTGGAAACACCATATATTTT,CATLPSSGNTIYF
TRBJ2-1,.,TRBD1,TRBV2,TGTGCCAGCATACTCGACAGGGAAAATGAGCAGTTCTTC,CASILDRENEQFF
TRBJ1-6,.,.,TRBV6-4,TGTGCCAGCAGTCGGCAGGGGACCTATAATTCACCCCTCCACTTT,CASSRQGTYNSPLHF
TRBJ1-2,few,.,TRBV5-4,TGTGCCAGCAGGGGCGGCGGGGGCTTCTATGGCTACACCTTC,CASRGGGGFYGYTF
TRBJ1-5,.,.,TRBV2,TGTGCCAGCAGTGAAGGAACCCCCCGCGTCCAGCCCCAGCATTTT,CASSEGTPRVQPQHF
TRBJ1-6,.,TRBD1,TRBV5-8,TGTGCCAGCAGCTTGGCGGAGACAGGGGTAATCACCCTCCACTTT,CASSLAETGVITLHF
TRBJ2-7,once,.,TRBV5-5,TGTGCCAGCAGCTTGGGCAGGGAGCCCTACGAGCAGTACTTC,CASSLGREPYEQYF
TRBJ2-7,.,TRBD1,TRBV27,TGTGCCAGCAGTTTAGCATCCGGGACAGGGACCTACGAGCAGTACTTC,CASSLASGTGTYEQYF
TRBJ2-7,.,.,TRBV18,TGTGCCAGCTCGCCCGCCGGGGCCCCGACGTACTTC,CASSPAGAPTYF
TRBJ2-5,once,.,TRBV5-6,TGTGCCAGCAGCTTAGGGCCCGGAGATCAAGAGACCCAGTACTTC,CASSLGPGDQETQYF
TRBJ1-3,few,.,TRBV7-6,TGTGCCAGCAGCTTACCTGGAAACACCATATATTTT,CASSLPGNTIYF
TRBJ2-2,few,.,TRBV10-3,TGTGCCATCAGTGAGTTACCAGGGGAAACCGGGGAGCTGTTTTTT,CAISELPGETGELFF
TRBJ1-2,.,.,TRBV7-2,TGTGCCAGCAGCTTAGTCGCGGTCACCAACTATGGCTACACCTTC,CASSLVAVTNYGYTF
TRBJ2-3,.,.,TRBV7-2,TGTGCCAGCAGCGAGAGGGGGGTGGGACCGGATACGCAGTATTTT,CASSERGVGPDTQYF
TRBJ1-5,few,TRBD1,TRBV19,TGTGCCAGTAGAGAAATAATCAGGGGGATAAAGCCCCAGCATTTT,CASREIIRGIKPQHF
TRBJ2-3,.,TRBD2,TRBV9,TGTGCCAGCAGCGTAGTCCTAGCGGGAGTTACAGATACGCAGTATTTT,CASSVVLAGVTDTQYF
TRBJ2-5,few,.,TRBV27,TGTGCCAGCAGTTTAATACGGCTAGAGACCCAGTACTTC,CASSLIRLETQYF
TRBJ1-1,.,.,TRBV18,TGTGCCAGCTCACTGCCGAACACTGAAGCTTTCTTT,CASSLPNTEAFF
TRBJ1-1,.,.,TRBV14,TGTGCCAGCAGCCAAACCATCCGGTGGACTGAAGCTTTCTTT,CASSQTIRWTEAFF
TRBJ1-2,.,TRBD1,TRBV11-2,TGTGCCAGCAGCTTGACCGGGACAGGGGTAGGAGCTAACTATGGCTACACCTTC,CASSLTGTGVGANYGYTF
TRBJ2-1,.,TRBD1,TRBV30,TGTGCCTGGAGCGGGACAGTGGTCCATGAGCAGTTCTTC,CAWSGTVVHEQFF
TRBJ1-2,.,TRBD1,TRBV2,TGTGCCAGCACCATTAGACAGGGGCACGATGGCTACACCTTC,CASTIRQGHDGYTF
TRBJ2-7,.,.,TRBV5-1,TGCGCCAGCAGCTTGGTGGGACGCTACGAGCAGTACTTC,CASSLVGRYEQYF
TRBJ2-7,.,TRBD2,TRBV5-6,TGTGCCAGCAGCTTGGGGACTAGAGGCTACGAGCAGTACTTC,CASSLGTRGYEQYF
TRBJ1-4,many,.,TRBV27,TGTGCCAGCAGCCGTACCGGGACCCATAATGAAAAACTGTTTTTT,CASSRTGTHNEKLFF
TRBJ2-3,.,.,TRBV7-6,TGTGCCAGCAGCGCAGGGTACGATACGCAGTATTTT,CASSAGYDTQYF
TRBJ2-7,.,.,TRBV2,TGTGCCAGCAGGGTTGGTCCACAAGCCTACGAGCAGTACTTC,CASRVGPQAYEQYF
TRBJ1-4,.,TRBD1,TRBV7-2,TGTGCCAGCAGCCAAGGATTTGGACAGGGGAATGAAAAACTGTTTTTT,CASSQGFGQGNEKLFF
TRBJ2-1,.,.,TRBV27,TGTGCCAGCAGTCCCCCCCGGGAGATCTACAATGAGCAGTTCTTC,CASSPPREIYNEQFF
TRBJ2-1,.,.,TRBV5-4,TGTGCCAGCAGCTTAAGCCTTCTAGGTAATGAGCAGTTCTTC,CASSLSLLGNEQFF
TRBJ2-5,.,TRBD1,TRBV9,TGTGCCAGCAGCTTAGGGGGCGGTGGAACAGAGACCCAGTACTTC,CASSLGGGGTETQYF
TRBJ1-2,.,.,TRBV4-3,TGCGCCAGCAGCCAAGATAGGGGGGCAGGGGACTGGTGTGGCTACACCTTC,CASSQDRGAGDWCGYTF
TRBJ2-7,.,TRBD1,TRBV9,TGTGCCAGCAGCGGAGACAGGGCGACCTACGAGCAGTACTTC,CASSGDRATYEQYF
TRBJ2-5,.,.,TRBV30,TGTGCCTGGAGAGGAATGTGGGTACAAGAGACCCAGTACTTC,CAWRGMWVQETQYF
TRBJ2-3,.,.,TRBV5-1,TGCGCCAGCAGCTTTCAAGGAGCGGGCACAGATACGCAGTATTTT,CASSFQGAGTDTQYF
TRBJ2-7,.,.,TRBV28,TGTGCCAGCAGTTCAACCGGGTCCGAGCAGTACTTC,CASSSTGSEQYF
TRBJ2-4,.,.,TRBV2,TGTGCCAGCAGTGGGGCGGGAAAAAACATTCAGTACTTC,CASSGAGKNIQYF
TRBJ1-2,.,.,TRBV10-2,TGCGCCAGCAGTGAGTCTAGTGGCTACACCTTC,CASSESSGYTF
TRBJ1-1,.,.,TRBV18,TGTGCCAGCTCACCCCGACAGCCTGAAGCTTTCTTT,CASSPRQPEAFF
TRBJ1-6,.,.,TRBV6-1,TGTGCCAGCAGTGAAATTGCAGCCACTAGGGATTCACCCCTCCACTTT,CASSEIAATRDSPLHF
TRBJ1-2,.,.,TRBV7-2,TGTGCCAGCAGAATTACTACGGGGCTTTTCTATGGCTACACCTTC,CASRITTGLFYGYTF
TRBJ1-2,.,TRBD1,TRBV19,TGTGCCAGTAGTTTCGGACAGGGGTATGGCTACACCTTC,CASSFGQGYGYTF
TRBJ2-3,.,.,TRBV7-3,TGTGCCAGCAGCTTAAATGAGGGGGATACGCAGTATTTT,CASSLNEGDTQYF
TRBJ2-7,.,TRBD1,TRBV9,TGTGCCAGCAGCGTTGACAGGGGCGACGAGCAGTACTTC,CASSVDRGDEQYF
TRBJ2-2,.,TRBD1,TRBV7-2,TGTGCCAGCCGCCGACCAGGGGGGAACACCGGGGAGCTGTTTTTT,CASRRPGGNTGELFF
TRBJ1-6,.,.,TRBV5-4,TGTGCCAGCAGCTACCCTTCCGGGACTCAGTCACCCCTCCACTTT,CASSYPSGTQSPLHF